This T cell receptor (beta chain) originates from a study of shared clonotypes between healthy human individuals. Positive CCR7 selection of CD45RO-negative cells yielded the naive CD8 cells, and terminally differentiated effector memory CD45RA+ cells were excluded. Sequenced by immunoSEQ multiplex PCR; TCRdb stores in-frame clones only, minus some. Altogether 550,000 to 750,000 clones are present, about 91% being singletons, with the ten largest covering 24%. The ends were cut back, 2 bases at V and 3 bases at J, with 12 bases in the middle. The CDR3 has 14 residues. CDR1 is SGHDT, CDR2 YYEEEE, per germline. About this clone: The antigen is undetermined.

Study-level findings and limits: Investigators collected only blood, and repertoires in tissues likely differ.

The chain has TRBV5-6 and TRBJ2-7; the D gene is possibly TRBD1 (6 bases). The origin of this receptor is a man aged 25-45 years in good health. The sample taken for sequencing was naive CD8+ T cells sorted from blood. CDR3 sequence reads: CASSFEGVYYEQYF. The CDR3 region has the DNA TGTGCCAGCAGCTTTGAGGGGGTTTACTACGAGCAGTACTTC.